The clone carrying this T cell receptor beta chain was seen more than once but under ten times. Its antigen is unidentified. These data are taken from a study of CD8 T cells in ankylosing spondylitis. Findings and limits, study-wide: A TCR beta motif of under 10 highly homologous variants seemed to mark ankylosing spondylitis blood.

TCRdb reprocessed the 5' RACE reads with MiXCR, giving one entry per CDR3 protein. Among roughly 370,000 distinct CDR3 sequences, about 20% were seen once, and the ten largest hold about a sixth. The CDR3 sequence is 15 residues long. Germline lookup yields CDR1 MNHEY and CDR2 SVGEGT. Between the trimmed V and J ends, which lost 4 bases and 2 bases, there was a span of 12 bases. The gene calls are TRBV6-2 or TRBV6-3 and TRBJ1-5; TRBD1 might be the D (5 bases). The sample taken for sequencing was blood, either unsorted or a sorted T cell fraction (not recorded which). This TCR derives from a male donor with ankylosing spondylitis. The CDR3 DNA is TGTGCCAGCAGTTGGGGAGGGACCGGCAATCAGCCCCAGCATTTT. This codes for CASSWGGTGNQPQHF.